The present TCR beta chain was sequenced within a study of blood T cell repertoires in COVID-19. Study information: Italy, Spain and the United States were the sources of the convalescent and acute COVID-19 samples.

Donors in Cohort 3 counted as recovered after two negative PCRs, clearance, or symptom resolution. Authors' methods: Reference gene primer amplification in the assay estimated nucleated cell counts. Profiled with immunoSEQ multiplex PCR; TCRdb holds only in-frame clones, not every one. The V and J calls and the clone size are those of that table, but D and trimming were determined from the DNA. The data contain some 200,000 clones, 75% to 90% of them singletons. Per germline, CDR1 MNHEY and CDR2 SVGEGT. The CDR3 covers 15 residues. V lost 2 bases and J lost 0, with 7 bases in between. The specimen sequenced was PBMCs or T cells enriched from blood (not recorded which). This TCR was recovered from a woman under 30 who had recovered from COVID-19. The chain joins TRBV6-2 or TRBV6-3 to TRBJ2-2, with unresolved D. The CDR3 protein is CASSYKRSNTGELFF. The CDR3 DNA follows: TGTGCCAGCAGTTACAAGCGTTCGAACACCGGGGAGCTGTTTTTT.